These 14 T cell receptor beta chains were all obtained from the same sample, sequenced in a study of post-analysis software for immune sequencing data (dated by TCRdb to about 2015). Overall results and qualifications from the work: A handful of TRBV segments, including TRBV5-6, TRBV5-1 and TRBV20-1, were significantly more frequent in patients than controls.

These receptors' targets are unknown. To prepare the library, PCR was applied. These reads were obtained on an Illumina HiSeq 2500. To reduce PCR and sequencing biases, unique molecular identifiers were built into the TCR beta cDNA libraries. TCRdb applied fastp at Q25 and MiXCR to the public reads, then kept only in-frame beta chains. Under each unique CDR3 protein, matching rows form one entry showing the most common genes and DNA. The sample table lists 250,000 to 300,000 distinct CDR3 sequences, approximately 34% of them with a count of one. More than 4% of the sample is taken by the ten largest. The sequencing input was blood. Every receptor here comes from a girl aged 5-17 years with multiple sclerosis.

This rearrangement joins TRBV30 to TRBJ2-7; D is perhaps TRBD1 (6 bases). Germline loops: CDR1 GTSNPN, CDR2 SVGIG (reference sequence). Trimming removed 3 bases at V and 3 bases at J, with 9 bases between. This CDR3 comprises 12 residues. CDR3 sequence reads: CAWSAGDYEQYF. The CDR3 DNA sequence: TGTGCCTGGAGCGCAGGGGACTACGAGCAGTACTTC.

This clonotype was observed at least ten times. This chain joins TRBV7-9 and TRBJ2-5; the D is unclear. Germline CDR1 reads SEHNR; CDR2 reads FQNEAQ (reference sequence). V dropped 4 bases and J dropped 4 bases, with 19 bases sitting between them. The CDR3 loop spans 16 amino acids. Written as DNA, the CDR3 is TGTGCCAGCAGCTCCGTAGATTGGACGGTTGGAGAGACCCAGTACTTC. Its translation: CASSSVDWTVGETQYF.

The table lists this clonotype with a few counts. This chain joins TRBV5-1 and TRBJ1-1; 8 nucleotides agree with TRBD1. The CDR3 runs 15 residues. CDR1 and CDR2 (germline): SGHRS, YFSETQ. V lost 5 bases to trimming and J lost 3 bases; unmatched junction nucleotides: 9. The CDR3 here is CASRRQGHGDTEAFF. In nucleotides, the CDR3 is TGCGCCAGCAGAAGACAGGGGCATGGGGACACTGAAGCTTTCTTT.

This clonotype was detected many times. The V gene is TRBV6-5, the J gene TRBJ1-2; 9 nucleotides agree with TRBD1. Germline CDR1 MNHEY, CDR2 SVGAGI. This CDR3 contains 14 residues. Unmatched junction bases numbered 8, after V lost 5 bases and J lost 7 bases. CDR3 bases: TGTGCCAGCAGTCGAAGTAGGACAGGGGTTGGCTACACCTTC. This sequence encodes CASSRSRTGVGYTF.

Points on this clonotype: A read error may be the cause here, since a much bigger clone is one base away. V and J are TRBV12-3 or TRBV12-4 and TRBJ2-3, with D perhaps TRBD1 or TRBD2 (5 bases each). The CDR3 is made up of 14 amino acids. Trimming shortened V by 3 bases and J by 3 bases, and 10 bases separated the two germline ends. CDR3 bases: TGTGCCAGCAGTTTGGGACCGCGAACAGATACGCAGTATTTT. Translated: CASSLGPRTDTQYF.

Note on this clonotype: A read error is possible here, since a much larger clone lies one base away. The V call is TRBV2, the J call TRBJ2-3; D might be TRBD2 (6 bases). Germline V gene sequence: CDR1 SNHLY, CDR2 FYNNEI. CDR3 length: 19 amino acids. CDR3 in DNA: TGTACCAGCAGTGAAGTAGTTCGGAGGGATCCTACCTTTCAGGGTACGCAGTATTTT. Translation: CTSSEVVRRDPTFQGTQYF.

The chain is built from TRBV2 and TRBJ2-2; D might be TRBD1 (5 bases). This CDR3 has 15 amino acids. V lost 2 bases to trimming and J lost 2 bases, with 9 bases between them. Germline V gene lookup returns CDR1 SNHLY and CDR2 FYNNEI. Here the CDR3 reads CASSEWQGNTGELFF. In DNA, the CDR3 is TGTGCCAGCAGTGAATGGCAGGGTAACACCGGGGAGCTGTTTTTT.

Ten or more counts support this clonotype. The CDR3 sequence is CSAIFAGRSYNEQFF. The CDR3 DNA reads TGCAGTGCTATCTTTGCGGGGCGCTCCTACAATGAGCAGTTCTTC. The V call is TRBV20-1, the J call TRBJ2-1, with D tentatively TRBD2 (6 bases). This CDR3 contains 15 residues. CDR1 is DFQATT and CDR2 is SNEGSKA in the germline V gene (reference sequence). The V end was cut by 4 bases, the J end by 0 bases, with 13 bases between.

This clonotype was counted many times. The chain recombines TRBV9 with TRBJ2-1; the match to TRBD2 covers 9 bases. Germline-derived CDR1 and CDR2 are SGDLS and YYNGEE. This CDR3 is built from 17 residues. V trimming: 0 bases; J trimming: 6 bases; junction bases outside the gene matches: 10. CDR3 sequence (DNA): TGTGCCAGCAGCGTAGTTGGGCGGGGGGGCCTAAGCAATGAGCAGTTCTTC. It is translated as CASSVVGRGGLSNEQFF.

The chain carries TRBV30 and TRBJ2-1, with D unclear. Looked up from germline, CDR1 is GTSNPN and CDR2 is SVGIG (reference sequence). V was shortened by 4 bases and J by 7 bases, with 17 bases between the two germline ends. This CDR3 has 14 amino acids. The CDR3 bases are TGTGCCTGGAATACAAAGCCTGCCGGGAATGAGCAGTTCTTC. This translates into CAWNTKPAGNEQFF.

V gene TRBV7-3 combines with J gene TRBJ2-4; 8 nucleotides agree with TRBD1. With V trimmed by 5 bases and J by 13 bases, 16 bases remained unmatched. Germline lookup yields CDR1 SGHTA and CDR2 FQGTGA. The CDR3 is 15 amino acids. The CDR3 DNA sequence: TGTGCCAGCAGCCTACCAGGGGGCGCGGATAATGAGCAGTACTTC. This encodes CASSLPGGADNEQYF.

J is TRBJ1-1 and V is TRBV27, with D possibly TRBD1 on 5 matching bases. This CDR3 is built from 16 residues. Germline assignment: CDR1 MNHEY and CDR2 SMNVEV (reference sequence). V gave up 8 bases and J gave up 4 bases, with 23 bases separating them. CDR3 bases: TGTGCCAGCCGACCTTCCCCGGGGCGCGGGGTCACTGAAGCTTTCTTT. This sequence encodes CASRPSPGRGVTEAFF.

The chain links TRBV5-1 to TRBJ2-2; D tentatively reads TRBD1 or TRBD2 (5 bases each). Germline CDR1 and CDR2: SGHRS and YFSETQ. The length of the CDR3 is 17 residues. V was trimmed by 0 bases and J by 0 bases, leaving 12 bases between them. The chain's CDR3 is CASSLVGSRANTGELFF. The CDR3 DNA sequence: TGCGCCAGCAGCTTGGTTGGGAGCAGGGCGAACACCGGGGAGCTGTTTTTT.

This clonotype has only one observation. This could be a read error, since a much larger clone is one nucleotide away. The chain is built from TRBV6-4 and TRBJ1-2; D remains ambiguous. Germline-derived CDR1 and CDR2 are MRHNA and SNTAGT. The CDR3 contains 15 residues. Between the trimmed V and J ends, which lost 6 bases and 2 bases, there was a span of 16 bases. The CDR3 is CASREDGGFNYGYTF. The DNA of the CDR3 is TGTGCCAGCAGGGAAGATGGAGGATTCAACTATGGCTACACCTTC.